The clone carrying this T cell receptor (beta chain) was counted only a few times. Its antigen is not identified. The record originates from a study of cytomegalovirus exposure and HLA in healthy donors. Germline V gene sequence: CDR1 DFQATT, CDR2 SNEGSKA (reference sequence). The germline V and J ends were trimmed by 0 bases and 7 bases, with 4 bases remaining between them. CDR3 length equals 11 residues. Study-level findings and limits: What was likely a sequencing artifact was a cluster of highly shared sequence variants. The investigators catalogued 150 to 200 TCR beta chains as cytomegalovirus-associated.

The PCR contained 60 Vbeta and 13 Jbeta primers. Produced via immunoSEQ multiplex PCR; TCRdb's table is partial and in-frame only. The table has 150,000 to 200,000 clones, 87% seen once. The chain recombines TRBV20-1 with TRBJ2-1; unclear D gene. Sequenced input: PBMCs. The receptor was derived from a girl under three years old in good health and CMV-seronegative. CDR3 amino acids: CSARDRNEQFF. CDR3 nucleotides: TGCAGTGCTAGAGATAGAAATGAGCAGTTCTTC.